This T cell receptor beta chain was found in a study of beta chain features in type 1 diabetes. The CDR3 spans 13 residues. V lost 7 bases and J lost 4, with 11 bases in between. Germline assignment: CDR1 SNHLY and CDR2 FYNNEI. Markers CD45RO/CCR7/CD25/CD127/CD95/CD27 served to sort CD4+ naive, central memory, regulatory and stem cell-like memory cells. Sequenced material consisted of expressed TCRB transcripts (all of the isolated RNA was reverse transcribed). Method: immunoSEQ multiplex PCR; TCRdb's copy keeps in-frame clones and lacks some. The profile shows about 250,000 clones, less than 15% of them singletons.

This rearrangement joins TRBV2 to TRBJ1-3; D is ambiguous. The receptor was isolated from a middle-aged woman in good health. Source material: naive CD4+ T cells from blood. The CDR3 loop reads CASMEDQGNTIYF. The CDR3 DNA reads as TGTGCCAGCATGGAGGACCAAGGAAACACCATATATTTT.